This T cell receptor (beta chain) was obtained from a study of T cells in Graves' hyperthyroidism and ophthalmopathy. Amplified TCR beta CDR3 regions came from RNA transcripts. RT-PCR in the first round (using the HTBI primer set) targeted the TCR CDR3. One entry per CDR3 protein, called by TCRdb with MiXCR from the multiplex PCR reads. The sample consists of a few hundred thousand distinct CDR3 sequences, around 13% of them appearing once. Germline V lookup: CDR1 SGHVT, CDR2 SQSDAQ. The CDR3 is 14 amino acids. Trimming left V 11 bases short and J 2 bases short, with 13 bases between. Findings and limits, study-wide: Ophthalmopathy was predicted by the model a median of 6.5 months ahead of onset. Blood also carried most thyroid clonotypes expanded above 0.001.

This clonotype has a handful of counts. Its specificity is not known. For the diagnoses, clinical symptoms, serum thyroxine and TRAb, thyroid ultrasound and orbital computed tomography were used. Material for sequencing was blood. The sequence derives from a woman in her 30s with Graves' ophthalmopathy. The chain links TRBV7-4 to TRBJ2-6; D tentatively fits TRBD1 or TRBD2 (6 bases each). This chain's CDR3 is CAPLGGAGANVLTF. The CDR3 DNA reads TGTGCCCCTCTGGGGGGCGCTGGGGCCAACGTCCTGACTTTC.